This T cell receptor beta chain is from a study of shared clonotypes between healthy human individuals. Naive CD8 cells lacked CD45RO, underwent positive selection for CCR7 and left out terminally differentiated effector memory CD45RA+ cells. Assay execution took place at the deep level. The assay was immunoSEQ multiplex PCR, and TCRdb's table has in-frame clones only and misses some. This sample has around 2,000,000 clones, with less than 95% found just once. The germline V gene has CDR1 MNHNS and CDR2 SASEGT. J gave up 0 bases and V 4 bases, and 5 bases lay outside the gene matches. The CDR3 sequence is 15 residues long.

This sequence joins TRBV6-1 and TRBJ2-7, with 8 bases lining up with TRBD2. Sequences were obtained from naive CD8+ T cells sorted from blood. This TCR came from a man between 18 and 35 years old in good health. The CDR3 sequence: CASSVWRGASYEQYF. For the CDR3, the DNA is TGTGCCAGCAGTGTATGGCGGGGGGCCTCCTACGAGCAGTACTTC.